This TCR beta chain is from a study of T-cell memory formation after mild COVID-19. Turning to the study itself: TCR clusters showed largely donor specificity.

A word on this clonotype: Antigen specificity is unknown.

This CDR3 region has 14 residues. Trimming left V 5 bases short and J 6 bases short, with 14 bases between. TCRdb itself ran the 5' RACE reads through MiXCR, one entry per CDR3 protein. The sample contains hundreds of thousands of distinct CDR3 sequences, roughly a fifth of which appear only once. Study conclusions and caveats: Those CD4+ clones that contracted were mainly in CM and EM (CD8+ ones in EMRA). The SARS-CoV-2 specificity of second-wave clones reaching peak at day 37 remained unverified. Contracting clones from day 15 to 85 showed balanced CD4/CD8; later expanders favored CD4+.

Sequenced input: PBMCs or a T cell subset sorted from them (not recorded which). V gene TRBV12-3 or TRBV12-4 combines with J gene TRBJ2-1, with D unclear. This TCR was recovered from a man younger than 35 who had mild COVID-19 (a few samples of this study predate the infection). Cell type and time point are not known. DNA for the CDR3: TGTGCCAGCAGTCCCCATCCCGTCCCCAATGAGCAGTTCTTC. The encoded protein is CASSPHPVPNEQFF.